Below, 10 T cell receptor beta chains from the same sample are listed, as sequenced in a study of cytomegalovirus exposure and HLA in healthy donors. The PCR was carried out with 60 Vbeta primers and 13 Jbeta primers. Sequencing used immunoSEQ multiplex PCR; TCRdb keeps in-frame clones, though not all of them. Among 150,000 to 200,000 clones, 80% were seen once, and the ten largest hold around 1%. Sequencing was carried out using PBMCs. The receptors stem from a woman in her thirties or forties in good health and CMV-seronegative.

The chain has TRBV9 and TRBJ1-1; D call uncertain. Germline V lookup: CDR1 SGDLS, CDR2 YYNGEE. V was pared by 5 bases and J by 0 bases, with 8 bases between. This CDR3 spans 13 amino acids. CDR3 in DNA: TGTGCCAGCAGTGGGAGGGTGAACACTGAAGCTTTCTTT. Protein: CASSGRVNTEAFF.

The chain is built from TRBV7-9 and TRBJ1-1, with D tentatively TRBD1 (5 bases). The CDR3 is 14 residues long. Germline V gene data show CDR1 as SEHNR and CDR2 as FQNEAQ (reference sequence). Trimming took 4 bases from V and 4 from J, leaving 13 bases between them. The CDR3 region has the DNA TGTGCCAGCAGCTCCTACGGGGGGAGCACTGAAGCTTTCTTT. This encodes CASSSYGGSTEAFF.

The J gene is TRBJ1-4, the V gene TRBV30, with D hard to call. The CDR3 runs 14 residues. Deletions cut 8 bases from V and 8 bases from J, with 21 bases between. Germline assignment: CDR1 GTSNPN and CDR2 SVGIG (reference sequence). For the CDR3, the DNA is TGTGCCACTCAAAACGGGGAGCTAGGGGAAAAACTGTTTTTT. Translating gives CATQNGELGEKLFF. The variable domain in full, completed from reference TRBV30 and TRBJ1-4, reads SQTIHQWPATLVQPVGSPLSLECTVEGTSNPNLYWYRQAAGRGLQLLFYSVGIGQISSEVPQNLSASRPQDRQFILSSKKLLLSDSGFYLCATQNGELGEKLFFGSGTQLSVL.

This clone was seen a single time. The chain links TRBV19 to TRBJ2-1; 7 nucleotides line up with TRBD2. Germline V gene sequence: CDR1 LNHDA, CDR2 SQIVND (reference sequence). The V gene end was trimmed by 3 bases and the J gene end by 5 bases; junction bases not matched to a gene: 7. CDR3 size: 15 residues. DNA of the CDR3: TGTGCCAGTAGTATGGGAGGGAGGGTGGACAATGAGCAGTTCTTC. Its translation is CASSMGGRVDNEQFF.

The table lists this clone with a few counts. This sequence joins TRBV7-8 and TRBJ1-4; the match to TRBD1 covers 9 bases. The CDR3 sequence is 17 residues long. Germline CDR1 is SGHVS and CDR2 is FQNEAQ. Losses at the gene ends were 0 bases for V and 7 bases for J; bases not matched to a gene: 9. CDR3 region: CASSLAWDRASPEKLFF. CDR3 sequence (DNA): TGTGCCAGCAGCTTAGCTTGGGACAGGGCATCACCTGAAAAACTGTTTTTT.

The rearrangement links TRBV15 to TRBJ1-1; D ambiguous. The CDR3 spans 13 residues. Trimming pared 0 bases from V and 0 bases from J, leaving 2 bases between. From germline, CDR1 is LNHNV and CDR2 YYDKDF (reference sequence). CDR3 sequence: CATSRDVNTEAFF. CDR3 in DNA: TGTGCCACCAGCAGAGACGTGAACACTGAAGCTTTCTTT.

This clone is a singleton in its sample. The chain is built from TRBV5-1 and TRBJ2-2, with 9 bases aligning to TRBD2. The CDR3 length is 16 residues. Germline V gene data show CDR1 as SGHRS and CDR2 as YFSETQ. V shed 1 base, J shed 2 bases, and the junction held 3 bases outside the gene matches. CDR3 amino acids: CASSLKLAGNTGELFF. DNA of the CDR3: TGCGCCAGCAGCTTGAAACTAGCGGGTAACACCGGGGAGCTGTTTTTT.

Of note for this clone: The sample carries other DNA sequences with the same CDR3. The chain links TRBV11-3 to TRBJ2-3; tentative D call: TRBD2 (6 bases). Germline-derived CDR1 and CDR2 are SGHNT and YENEEA. The CDR3 runs to 16 residues. Trimming stripped 5 bases from V and 6 bases from J, with 21 bases between. The CDR3 spells CASSRRLDSAADTQYF. As DNA, the CDR3 is TGTGCCAGCAGCCGCCGACTAGATTCTGCTGCGGATACGCAGTATTTT.

The rearrangement uses TRBV27 and TRBJ2-7; tentative D call: TRBD1 (5 bases). The CDR3 is 16 amino acids. V gave up 6 bases and J gave up 2 bases, with 20 bases separating them. Germline CDR1 and CDR2: MNHEY and SMNVEV (reference sequence). The DNA for the CDR3 is TGTGCCAGCAGCTCCACCGACAGATACGAAGCCTACGAGCAGTACTTC. Translation: CASSSTDRYEAYEQYF.

This clone was detected only once. V and J are TRBV6-1 and TRBJ1-5, with D unresolved. This CDR3 has 13 residues. Per germline, CDR1 MNHNS and CDR2 SASEGT. Trimming removed 0 bases from V and 10 bases from J, with 10 bases in between. CDR3 bases: TGTGCCAGCAGTGAAGCCCGAGAGGCCCCCCAGCATTTT. Protein sequence: CASSEAREAPQHF.